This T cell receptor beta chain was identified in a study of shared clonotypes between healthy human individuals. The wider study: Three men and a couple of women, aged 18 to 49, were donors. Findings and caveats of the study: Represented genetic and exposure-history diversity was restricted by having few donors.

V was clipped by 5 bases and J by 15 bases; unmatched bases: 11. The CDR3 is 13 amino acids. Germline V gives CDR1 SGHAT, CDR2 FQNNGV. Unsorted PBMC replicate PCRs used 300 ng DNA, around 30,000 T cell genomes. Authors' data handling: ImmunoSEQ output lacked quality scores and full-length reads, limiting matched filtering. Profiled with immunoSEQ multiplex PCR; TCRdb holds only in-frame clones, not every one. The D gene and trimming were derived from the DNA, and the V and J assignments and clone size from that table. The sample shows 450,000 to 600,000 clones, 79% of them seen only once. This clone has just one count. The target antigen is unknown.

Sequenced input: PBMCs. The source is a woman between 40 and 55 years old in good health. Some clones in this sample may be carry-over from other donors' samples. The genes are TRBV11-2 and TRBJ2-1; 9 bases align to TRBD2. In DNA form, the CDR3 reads TGTGCCAGCAGCCGGGTCGGGACTAGCTTTTTGTTCTTC. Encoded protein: CASSRVGTSFLFF.